A single sample is the source of the 10 T cell receptor beta chains below, sequenced in a study of shared clonotypes between healthy human individuals. TCRdb's table, derived via immunoSEQ multiplex PCR, lists solely in-frame clones and lacks some. This table has 740,000 or so clones, more than 70% appearing once. Sequenced: memory CD4+ T cells sorted from blood. As for subset: CD45RA-negative fraction. The receptors were gathered from a woman aged 25 to 39 in good health.

This chain connects TRBV7-9 to TRBJ2-3; tentatively, D is TRBD1 (5 bases). Trimming took 4 bases from V and 4 from J, leaving 15 bases between them. Germline lookup yields CDR1 SEHNR and CDR2 FQNEAQ (reference sequence). The CDR3 length is 15 residues. For the CDR3, the DNA is TGTGCCAGCAGCTACAGACAGAACTTGGCAGATACGCAGTATTTT. Residues: CASSYRQNLADTQYF.

In this sample, this clone turned up once. The chain combines TRBV7-2 with TRBJ2-6; D tentatively fits TRBD1 or TRBD2 (6 bases each). Germline V lookup: CDR1 SGHTA, CDR2 FQGNSA. V gave up 4 bases and J gave up 0 bases, with 13 bases separating them. The CDR3 is 17 amino acids. CDR3 residues: CASSSRGTNSGANVLTF. The CDR3 DNA sequence: TGTGCCAGCAGCTCCCGGGGGACAAACTCTGGGGCCAACGTCCTGACTTTC.

The chain is built from TRBV5-1 and TRBJ2-7, with 7 nucleotides matching TRBD2. This CDR3 region has 14 residues. Per germline, CDR1 SGHRS and CDR2 YFSETQ. Trimming at V came to 3 bases and at J to 2 bases, leaving 5 bases not matched to a gene. The CDR3 region has the DNA TGCGCCAGCAGCTCTACGGGACTAACCTACGAGCAGTACTTC. The encoded protein is CASSSTGLTYEQYF.

The genes are TRBV6-6 and TRBJ2-2; 9 nucleotides line up with TRBD2. CDR1 MNHNY and CDR2 SVGAGI come from the germline V gene (reference sequence). V shed 6 bases, J shed 6 bases, and the junction held 5 bases outside the gene matches. This CDR3 contains 14 residues. CDR3 amino acids: CASRAGGRSGELFF. The CDR3 DNA follows: TGTGCCAGCAGGGCGGGAGGGAGGTCCGGGGAGCTGTTTTTT.

The rearrangement joins TRBV2 to TRBJ2-1; tentatively, D is TRBD2 (5 bases). Germline CDR1 reads SNHLY; CDR2 reads FYNNEI. The CDR3 runs to 12 residues. Trimming removed 10 bases at V and 9 bases at J, with 16 bases between. The CDR3 DNA follows: TGTGCCACATCAAAGGAGGTCGGTGAGCAGTTCTTC. Its protein product is CATSKEVGEQFF.

The chain uses TRBV6-4 and TRBJ1-5; no reliable D call. The CDR3 has 14 amino acids. V dropped 5 bases and J dropped 3 bases, with 11 bases sitting between them. Germline V gene lookup returns CDR1 MRHNA and CDR2 SNTAGT. CDR3 amino acids: CASSLEAFNQPQHF. The CDR3 bases are TGTGCCAGCAGTTTGGAGGCCTTCAATCAGCCCCAGCATTTT.

As to this clone: The sample carries other DNA sequences with the same CDR3. This chain uses TRBV19 with TRBJ2-5; 11 bases fit TRBD2. CDR1 is LNHDA and CDR2 is SQIVND in the germline V gene (reference sequence). With 1 base clipped from V and 4 bases from J, the junction kept 2 bases outside the gene matches. This CDR3 contains 15 residues. The CDR3 reads CASSIALAGGETQYF. In DNA form, the CDR3 reads TGTGCCAGTAGTATAGCCCTAGCGGGAGGAGAGACCCAGTACTTC.

V is TRBV27 and J is TRBJ2-1; D is perhaps TRBD1 or TRBD2 (6 bases each). The CDR3 runs 14 residues. Per germline, CDR1 MNHEY and CDR2 SMNVEV (reference sequence). Between the trimmed V and J ends, which lost 2 bases and 8 bases, there was a span of 13 bases. CDR3 sequence reads: CASSLRGAQDEQFF. The CDR3 DNA follows: TGTGCCAGCAGTTTAAGGGGGGCGCAGGATGAGCAGTTCTTC.

With respect to this clone: Additional DNA sequences in this sample encode the identical CDR3. The rearrangement links TRBV7-2 to TRBJ2-3; a possible D gene is TRBD2 (5 bases). Trimming took 3 bases from V and 0 from J, leaving 7 bases between them. The CDR3 contains 14 residues. Looked up from germline, CDR1 is SGHTA and CDR2 is FQGNSA. The CDR3 DNA follows: TGTGCCAGCAGCTTCGGCGGGAGCACAGATACGCAGTATTTT. Its translation: CASSFGGSTDTQYF.

This sequence joins TRBV19 and TRBJ1-2, with D perhaps TRBD1 (5 bases). The germline CDR1 and CDR2 sequences are LNHDA and SQIVND (reference sequence). The CDR3 sequence is 12 residues long. The ends were cut back, 5 bases at V and 7 bases at J, with 11 bases in the middle. CDR3 in amino acids: CASSAPGGGYTF. The CDR3 DNA is TGTGCCAGTAGTGCCCCCGGGGGTGGCTACACCTTC.